One sample yielded the 8 T cell receptor beta chains listed below, sequenced in a study of blood T cells in healthy people across ages. Combining a sample-barcoded 5' primer with a J-beta primer mix, a second PCR ran for about 6 to 11 cycles. Each CDR3 protein is one row after TCRdb ran MiXCR on the 5' RACE reads. This table holds about 1.5 million distinct CDR3 sequences, approximately 42% found once. The sample comprised blood. The receptors originated from a woman aged 18-35 years in good health.

As DNA, the CDR3 is TGTGCCAGCAGCTTACAGCCTCAATCCTACAATGAGCAGTTCTTC. This codes for CASSLQPQSYNEQFF. The chain carries TRBV7-3 and TRBJ2-1; D is unclear. The germline V and J ends were trimmed by 2 bases and 1 base, with 9 bases remaining between them. CDR3 length: 15 residues. Looked up from germline, CDR1 is SGHTA and CDR2 is FQGTGA.

The V gene is TRBV12-3 or TRBV12-4, the J gene TRBJ1-4, with 10 positions matching TRBD1. This CDR3 spans 14 amino acids. The V gene end was trimmed by 8 bases and the J gene end by 0 bases; junction bases not matched to a gene: 0. The CDR3 loop is CASGQGATNEKLFF. The DNA for the CDR3 is TGTGCCAGCGGACAGGGGGCAACTAATGAAAAACTGTTTTTT.

The genes are TRBV11-2 and TRBJ1-2; D may be TRBD1 (6 bases). Trimming cost V 5 bases and J 6 bases, with 19 bases left between them. This CDR3 has 15 amino acids. CDR1 and CDR2 (germline): SGHAT, FQNNGV. The CDR3 DNA reads as TGTGCCAGCAGCCCCCGGGACATACTTACCCATGGCTACACCTTC. This sequence encodes CASSPRDILTHGYTF.

This rearrangement joins TRBV27 to TRBJ1-1; D not certain. Germline V gene sequence: CDR1 MNHEY, CDR2 SMNVEV (reference sequence). V lost 4 bases to trimming and J lost 2 bases, with 8 bases between them. This CDR3 is built from 13 residues. The CDR3 sequence: CASSWSLNTEAFF. Written as DNA, the CDR3 is TGTGCCAGCAGTTGGTCGCTTAACACTGAAGCTTTCTTT.

The rearrangement uses TRBV12-3 or TRBV12-4 and TRBJ1-1; D might be TRBD1 (6 bases). V gave up 6 bases and J gave up 1 base, with 15 bases separating them. The CDR3 runs to 15 residues. The chain's CDR3 is CASRLGGAGNTEAFF. The CDR3 coding sequence is TGTGCCAGCAGACTCGGGGGCGCGGGGAACACTGAAGCTTTCTTT.

In DNA, the CDR3 is TGCAGCGCTCGAAGTGGAGGGACGCAAGGTGAGCAGTACTTC. Translation gives CSARSGGTQGEQYF. The rearrangement links TRBV29-1 to TRBJ2-7; the D gene is possibly TRBD2 (6 bases). Trimming removed 7 bases at V and 7 bases at J, with 23 bases between. Germline assignment: CDR1 SQVTM and CDR2 ANQGSEA. There are 14 residues in the CDR3.

This clonotype appeared a few times. The rearrangement joins TRBV11-2 to TRBJ2-2, with 7 positions matching TRBD2. Germline loops: CDR1 SGHAT, CDR2 FQNNGV. V was clipped by 6 bases and J by 2 bases; unmatched bases: 9. The CDR3 sequence is 16 residues long. In nucleotides, the CDR3 is TGTGCCAGCAGACGGCGGGGACTACGAAACACCGGGGAGCTGTTTTTT. It encodes CASRRRGLRNTGELFF.

This clonotype was observed a handful of times. This chain joins TRBV29-1 and TRBJ2-7; D is possibly TRBD1 (8 bases). The CDR3 totals 14 residues. Trimming took 4 bases from V and 6 from J, leaving 19 bases between them. Germline V gene lookup returns CDR1 SQVTM and CDR2 ANQGSEA. The chain's CDR3 is CSVGNRGGIPEQYF. The DNA for the CDR3 is TGCAGCGTTGGTAACAGGGGGGGGATACCCGAGCAGTACTTC.